Included here is one T cell receptor (beta chain) sequence, with context. Its binding antigen is unknown. Per-base quality was not reported, and no clone a single base away is much larger than it. Library preparation used 5' RACE. TCRdb names Illumina HiSeq 2500 as the instrument used. A second roughly 6 to 12 cycle PCR used a sample-barcoded 5' primer and a J-beta primer mix. A template-switch 5' adaptor carrying 12 random nucleotides introduced a unique molecular identifier onto each TCR beta cDNA molecule. At least 3 million CDR3-containing paired-end reads were obtained from each sample. First-strand cDNA synthesis was performed from all RNA using the Mint cDNA synthesis kit, with priming by a TRBC-specific oligonucleotide. Following uracil-DNA glycosylase treatment, all cDNA underwent a first 18-cycle PCR with the universal primers M1SS and BC2_uni_R. The authors processed their data as follows. Each sample was normalized by randomly selecting 1 million high-quality reads, each carrying a distinct molecular identifier. Instead of being binned into consensus sequences, reads that shared molecular identifiers were thrown out. CDR3 identification, clonotype clustering and error correction used MiTCR with a Q25 quality threshold and the strictest error-elimination algorithm. A nonparametric unseen species model using Euler transformation provided a lower-bound estimate of total TCR beta diversity. The public reads were reanalyzed by TCRdb: fastp trimming at Q25, MiXCR alignment, in-frame beta chains only. Duplicate CDR3 protein sequences are folded into a single record with the most common DNA and genes. The V and J calls reflect TCRdb's pipeline rather than the authors' work. This sample gives hundreds of thousands of distinct CDR3 sequences in total; about 54% of them show up just once. The ten largest make up 30% to 40% of the sample.

These data are taken from a study of blood T cells in healthy people across ages (dated by TCRdb to 2014 to 2015). Study-wide context: In model experiments, roughly one uniquely barcoded TCR beta cDNA molecule per two T cells was captured by template switching. The study measured age-related changes in TCR beta repertoire diversity using deep sequencing normalized with unique cDNA molecular identifiers. The donors were split into four age groups: young (average 16 years), middle-aged (39), aged (about 56) and long-lived (approximately 80). Donors of different ages were randomly distributed across sequencing lanes to avoid experimental bias. The study analyzed two additional independent replicas of 1 million unique cDNA reads from the same blood draw for two donors, one aged 18 to 30 and one aged 80 or older. The research as a whole found: Compared with the aged group, the long-lived group had more naive CD4+ T cells, fewer expanded clones and increased TCR diversity, a pattern suggesting age selection. Because the CMV infection status of the donors was unknown, age-related changes in expanded clonotypes may potentially have been confounded. Estimates of total diversity based on one million sequenced T cells were considered lower bounds and underestimates. Observed TCR beta diversity correlated strongly with the percentage of naive T cells measured by flow cytometry. Bulk unsorted PBMC profiling prevented conclusive comparison of naive and antigen-experienced compartments. Observed TCR beta diversity per million T cells fell roughly linearly with age, and a significant reduction was already apparent by age roughly 40.

Systemically healthy Caucasian individuals from Russia, roughly 40 in total and aged about 6 to 90 years, were included as donors. Each donor gave around 9 milliliters of peripheral blood, collected into EDTA-treated Vacutainer tubes. Ficoll-Paque density-gradient centrifugation was used to isolate PBMCs, with at least 7 million obtained per sample. Total RNA was extracted from PBMCs with Trizol reagent, with at least 5 micrograms obtained per sample. For every donor, an aliquot of PBMCs went through flow cytometry to measure the percentages of naive CD45RAhigh/CD27high T cells. For CDR1 and CDR2, the germline V gene lists MNHNS and SASEGT. The CDR3 spans 17 residues, from the cysteine through the phenylalanine. The entry retains the CDR3 DNA only, 51 bases that are in frame from base 1. Relative to germline, V is missing 6 bases and J is missing 3 bases, with 9 bases of the junction outside any gene match.

The sequence was obtained from a man aged 60-69 years in good health. The chain employs TRBV6-1 and TRBJ2-7, with 15 bases in between that match TRBD2. The material sequenced was blood. DNA sequence: TGTGCCAGCAGCCCCGGGACTAGCGGGGGGTCCCTCTACGAGCAGTACTTC. Translation gives CASSPGTSGGSLYEQYF.